The 26 T cell receptor beta chains below were found in one sample sequenced in a study of shared clonotypes between healthy human individuals. Assay: immunoSEQ multiplex PCR; the TCRdb copy retains only in-frame clones and omits some. The data hold roughly 1,500,000 clones, with about 98.5% observed a single time. Sequencing was done on a sample of naive CD4+ T cells sorted from blood. As for subset: CD45RA+ positively selected. Receptor source: a man aged 25 to 40 in good health.

A single count supports this clone. V gene TRBV10-3 combines with J gene TRBJ2-5, with TRBD1 matching 8 bases. Matching the DNA end better, TRBJ2-7 makes the J call doubtful. There are 14 residues in the CDR3. CDR1 is ENHRY and CDR2 is SYGVKD in the germline V gene. The CDR3 DNA sequence: TGTGCCATCAGTTCCGGGACAGGTCCCTACGAGCAGTACTTC. This encodes CAISSGTGPYEQYF.

The J gene is TRBJ1-2, the V gene TRBV28, with 7 bases matching TRBD1. Unmatched junction bases numbered 4, after V lost 6 bases and J lost 3 bases. Germline values: CDR1 MDHEN, CDR2 SYDVKM. There are 13 residues in the CDR3. In DNA form, the CDR3 reads TGTGCCAGCAGAGAGACAGGGTACTATGGCTACACCTTC. Translating it yields CASRETGYYGYTF.

The chain is built from TRBV5-1 and TRBJ2-2, with D possibly being TRBD1 (5 bases). Looked up from germline, CDR1 is SGHRS and CDR2 is YFSETQ. CDR3 size: 16 residues. V was shortened by 1 base and J by 3 bases, with 13 bases between the two germline ends. The CDR3 sequence: CASSLFQGYDTGELFF. CDR3 sequence (DNA): TGCGCCAGCAGCTTGTTTCAGGGTTACGACACCGGGGAGCTGTTTTTT.

This sequence joins TRBV10-3 and TRBJ2-6; D unclear. Germline values: CDR1 ENHRY, CDR2 SYGVKD. The CDR3 covers 15 residues. V lost 8 bases and J 1 base, leaving 12 bases between the germline ends. The CDR3 coding sequence is TGTGCCATCGGGCCAGGAATATCTGGGGCCAACGTCCTGACTTTC. This translates into CAIGPGISGANVLTF.

This rearrangement joins TRBV7-2 to TRBJ2-1; D tentatively fits TRBD1 or TRBD2 (5 bases each). Germline V gene lookup returns CDR1 SGHTA and CDR2 FQGNSA. The CDR3 spans 15 residues. With 2 bases removed from V and 0 bases from J, the gap between germline ends came to 8 bases. This chain's CDR3 is CASSLPRGSYNEQFF. The CDR3 nucleotides are TGTGCCAGCAGCTTACCGAGGGGCTCCTACAATGAGCAGTTCTTC.

The V call is TRBV9, the J call TRBJ2-1; D ambiguous. CDR1 and CDR2 from the germline V gene are SGDLS and YYNGEE. Trimming took 0 bases from V and 0 from J, leaving 7 bases between them. The CDR3 spans 15 residues. DNA of the CDR3: TGTGCCAGCAGCGTAGAGGTTAGCTCCTACAATGAGCAGTTCTTC. Translating gives CASSVEVSSYNEQFF.

The rearrangement links TRBV28 to TRBJ1-1, with D unclear. The germline V gene has CDR1 MDHEN and CDR2 SYDVKM. Trimming cost V 10 bases and J 6 bases, with 12 bases left between them. The CDR3 runs 11 residues. The CDR3 here is CAIRLAAEAFF. Written as DNA, the CDR3 is TGTGCCATCCGTCTTGCGGCTGAAGCTTTCTTT.

The chain is built from TRBV11-2 and TRBJ2-7; 11 positions match TRBD2. The CDR3 loop spans 15 amino acids. CDR1 and CDR2 (germline): SGHAT, FQNNGV. Trimming cost V 7 bases and J 0 bases; bases outside gene matches: 5. DNA of the CDR3: TGTGCCAGCATGATAACTAGCGGGAGCTCCTACGAGCAGTACTTC. Its protein product is CASMITSGSSYEQYF.

The rearrangement uses TRBV7-3 and TRBJ2-1; D is undetermined. V gave up 2 bases and J gave up 8 bases, with 10 bases separating them. The CDR3 runs 13 residues. The germline V gene has CDR1 SGHTA and CDR2 FQGTGA. CDR3: CASSLSRSDEQFF. Written as DNA, the CDR3 is TGTGCCAGCAGCTTATCTCGTTCCGATGAGCAGTTCTTC.

The chain has TRBV19 and TRBJ2-3; TRBD1 matches at 11 bases. The CDR3 length is 16 residues. The V and J ends lost 7 bases and 1 base, in that order; junction bases with no gene match: 7. Germline V gene data show CDR1 as LNHDA and CDR2 as SQIVND (reference sequence). This CDR3 is CASNRDRGTGTDTQYF. The CDR3 coding sequence is TGTGCCAGTAACCGGGACAGGGGGACGGGCACAGATACGCAGTATTTT.

This sequence joins TRBV5-1 and TRBJ1-1, with D possibly matching TRBD1 (6 bases). Per the germline V gene, CDR1 is SGHRS and CDR2 is YFSETQ. The CDR3 contains 16 residues. The CDR3 nucleotides read TGCGCAACCAGTCTCACAGGGCTGGGAATGAACACTGAAGCTTTCTTT. Protein: CATSLTGLGMNTEAFF.

The rearrangement uses TRBV5-1 and TRBJ2-3; 7 bases fit TRBD2. CDR1 is SGHRS, CDR2 YFSETQ, per germline. With 1 base clipped from V and 4 bases from J, the junction kept 3 bases outside the gene matches. The CDR3 loop spans 14 amino acids. The CDR3 coding sequence is TGCGCCAGCAGCTTGTCTAGCGGCCCAGATACGCAGTATTTT. Its protein is CASSLSSGPDTQYF. The whole variable domain, remainder taken from reference TRBV5-1 and TRBJ2-3, is KAGVTQTPRYLIKTRGQQVTLSCSPISGHRSVSWYQQTPGQGLQFLFEYFSETQRNKGNFPGRFSGRQFSNSRSEMNVSTLELGDSALYLCASSLSSGPDTQYFGPGTRLTVL.

With regard to this clone: At the DNA level, this CDR3 is encoded by other sequences in the same sample as well. As DNA, the CDR3 is TGTGCCAGCACCACCCTCGGATCCTACGAGCAGTACTTC. This codes for CASTTLGSYEQYF. The rearrangement joins TRBV28 to TRBJ2-7; unclear D gene. This CDR3 contains 13 residues. V shed 7 bases and J shed 1 base, with 11 bases lying between them. Germline V gene lookup returns CDR1 MDHEN and CDR2 SYDVKM.

This chain links TRBV2 with TRBJ1-1, with no clear D. Germline V gene data show CDR1 as SNHLY and CDR2 as FYNNEI. This CDR3 is 11 amino acids long. Trimming pared 6 bases from V and 0 bases from J, leaving 2 bases between. The CDR3 coding sequence is TGTGCCAGCAGGGTGAACACTGAAGCTTTCTTT. This gives the protein CASRVNTEAFF.

The genes are TRBV5-3 and TRBJ2-7; a possible D gene is TRBD2 (5 bases). TRBV5-3 is annotated as an ORF whose role is uncertain. The CDR3 covers 14 residues. V lost 8 bases and J lost 0, with 15 bases in between. The CDR3 reads CASTWELSSYEQYF. For the CDR3, the DNA is TGTGCCAGCACCTGGGAGTTAAGCTCCTACGAGCAGTACTTC.

This clone appeared once. Here the CDR3 reads CASSLGRGTSSSAGELFF. The CDR3 DNA follows: TGTGCCAGCAGCTTAGGTAGAGGGACTAGCAGCAGCGCCGGGGAGCTGTTTTTT. The genes are TRBV11-2 and TRBJ2-2; 9 bases align to TRBD2. The CDR3 runs to 18 residues. Per germline, CDR1 SGHAT and CDR2 FQNNGV. J was trimmed by 6 bases and V by 1 base; bases with no gene match: 12.

The chain links TRBV2 to TRBJ1-1; a possible D gene is TRBD1 (6 bases). Germline-derived CDR1 and CDR2 are SNHLY and FYNNEI. This CDR3 contains 15 residues. Trimming cost V 8 bases and J 5 bases, with 21 bases left between them. The CDR3 nucleotides read TGTGCCAGCGAAAAGGAGGGGGGAGCGAGTACTGAAGCTTTCTTT. It codes for CASEKEGGASTEAFF.

As regards this clone: Other DNA sequences from this sample encode an identical CDR3 as well. The genes are TRBV28 and TRBJ2-1; D remains ambiguous. The germline gives CDR1 MDHEN, CDR2 SYDVKM. With 2 bases removed from V and 9 bases from J, the gap between germline ends came to 5 bases. The CDR3 is 11 amino acids. CDR3 bases: TGTGCCAGCAGTTTAGCCACTGAGCAGTTCTTC. This translates into CASSLATEQFF.

The chain uses TRBV15 and TRBJ1-5, with D maybe TRBD1 (5 bases). V lost 5 bases and J 2 bases, leaving 10 bases between the germline ends. The germline CDR1 and CDR2 sequences are LNHNV and YYDKDF (reference sequence). The CDR3 is made up of 14 amino acids. This CDR3 is CATSLGRGNQPQHF. CDR3 bases: TGTGCCACCAGCCTGGGGCGCGGCAATCAGCCCCAGCATTTT.

The genes are TRBV20-1 and TRBJ2-7; no clear D. This CDR3 is built from 10 residues. From germline, CDR1 is DFQATT and CDR2 SNEGSKA (reference sequence). Trimming took off 5 bases at V and 5 bases at J, with 7 bases between the two ends. The CDR3 region is CSAGRDEQYF. In DNA, the CDR3 is TGCAGTGCTGGTCGAGACGAGCAGTACTTC.

The chain combines TRBV27 with TRBJ2-1, with D possibly being TRBD1 or TRBD2 (5 bases each). The ends were cut back, 5 bases at V and 2 bases at J, with 16 bases in the middle. The CDR3 consists of 16 residues. Germline V lookup: CDR1 MNHEY, CDR2 SMNVEV (reference sequence). CDR3 loop: CASSPGHGEPYNEQFF. CDR3 DNA: TGTGCCAGCAGTCCAGGACACGGGGAACCCTACAATGAGCAGTTCTTC.

V gene TRBV7-9 combines with J gene TRBJ2-5; D unclear. The CDR3 has 14 residues. Trimming pared 5 bases from V and 0 bases from J, leaving 10 bases between. CDR1 and CDR2 from the germline V gene are SEHNR and FQNEAQ (reference sequence). CDR3 region: CASSSTQYQETQYF. In nucleotides, the CDR3 is TGTGCCAGCAGCAGTACTCAGTACCAAGAGACCCAGTACTTC.

The V gene is TRBV9, the J gene TRBJ2-2, with 14 bases identical to TRBD2. Germline values: CDR1 SGDLS, CDR2 YYNGEE. J was trimmed by 7 bases and V by 3 bases; bases with no gene match: 11. The CDR3 extends over 18 amino acids. The CDR3 is CASSGGLGLAGANGELFF. The DNA of the CDR3 is TGTGCCAGCAGCGGAGGATTGGGACTAGCGGGAGCAAACGGGGAGCTGTTTTTT.

V is TRBV25-1 and J is TRBJ2-5; a weak D match, TRBD1 (6 bases). Trimming shortened V by 5 bases and J by 3 bases, and 16 bases separated the two germline ends. The germline gives CDR1 MGHDK, CDR2 SYGVNS. This CDR3 comprises 15 residues. This chain's CDR3 is CASSRGGGKEETQYF. The CDR3, as DNA: TGTGCCAGCAGTAGAGGTGGGGGCAAGGAAGAGACCCAGTACTTC.

The chain has TRBV7-3 and TRBJ2-1; D assignment may be TRBD1 or TRBD2 (5 bases each). Germline V lookup: CDR1 SGHTA, CDR2 FQGTGA. CDR3 length: 15 residues. V lost 1 base to trimming and J lost 6 bases, with 13 bases between them. The CDR3 region is CASSLRGTVSNEQFF. DNA for the CDR3: TGTGCCAGCAGCTTAAGAGGGACGGTAAGCAATGAGCAGTTCTTC.

The chain links TRBV6-5 to TRBJ1-5, with a tentative D call TRBD1 (5 bases). CDR1 and CDR2 from the germline V gene are MNHEY and SVGAGI. Trimming stripped 6 bases from V and 7 bases from J, with 19 bases between. This CDR3 contains 15 residues. CDR3 bases: TGTGCCAGCAGACCGCGATGGGGGTCCGGCCAGCCCCAGCATTTT. It specifies CASRPRWGSGQPQHF.